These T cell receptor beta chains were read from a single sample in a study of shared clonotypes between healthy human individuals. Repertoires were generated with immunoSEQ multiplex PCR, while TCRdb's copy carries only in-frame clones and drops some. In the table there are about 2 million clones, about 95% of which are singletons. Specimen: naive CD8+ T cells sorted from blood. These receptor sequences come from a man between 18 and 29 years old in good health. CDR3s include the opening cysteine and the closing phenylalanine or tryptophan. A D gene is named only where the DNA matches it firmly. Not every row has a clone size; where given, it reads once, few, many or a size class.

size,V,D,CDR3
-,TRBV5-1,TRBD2,CASSLVMGLVTYNEQFF
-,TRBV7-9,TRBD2,CASSLGTSGGQETQYF
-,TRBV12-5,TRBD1,CASGPGTGRNTEAFF
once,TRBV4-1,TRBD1,CASSQERRDRTLF
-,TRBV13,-,CASSLGAQETQYF
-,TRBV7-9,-,CASSLAAGRDEAFF
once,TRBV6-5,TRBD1,CASSLQGPYNEQFF
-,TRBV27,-,CASSFVGAASTDTQYF
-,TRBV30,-,CAWTNGAAYEQYF
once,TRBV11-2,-,CASSPGGGLQPQHF
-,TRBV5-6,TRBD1,CASRPGQGLDTQYF
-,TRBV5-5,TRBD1,CASSGGQAYNEQFF
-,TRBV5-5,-,CASSWQGYEQYF
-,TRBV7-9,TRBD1,CASSPRDRVTDTQYF
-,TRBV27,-,CASSLRGPNTEAFF
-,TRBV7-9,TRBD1,CASSSTGTGQYEQYF
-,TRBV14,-,CASSQRLDTQYF
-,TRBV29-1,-,CSVEDRYREGGYTF
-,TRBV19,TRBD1,CARKDRGHPFYEQYF
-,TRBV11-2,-,CASSLGPVNHEQYF
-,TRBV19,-,CASSIRDGDTQYF
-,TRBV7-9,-,CASSLGTEAFF
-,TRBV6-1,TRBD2,CASSTSGATYEQFF
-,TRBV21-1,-,CARGDGSSEKLFF
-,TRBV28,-,CASRGVSNQPQHF
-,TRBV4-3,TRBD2,CASSQRAGGYDTGELFF
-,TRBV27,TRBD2,CASSWGGLSPNEQFF
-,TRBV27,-,CASSLWSGTEAFF
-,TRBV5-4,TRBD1,CASSSWDRGYEQYF
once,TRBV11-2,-,CASGDTQYF
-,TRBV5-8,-,CASSLGIGIRAYEQYF
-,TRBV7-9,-,CASSLEGLASRSSYNEQFF
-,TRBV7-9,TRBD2,CASSLMGGAPFSYNEQFF
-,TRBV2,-,CASSEALTGPSSYEQYF
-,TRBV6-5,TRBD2,CASSIAGGPSGELFF
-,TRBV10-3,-,CAISGYDGGGEAFF
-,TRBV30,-,CAWDQGVNTEAFF
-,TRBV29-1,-,CSVEGTGWRGYTF
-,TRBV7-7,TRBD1,CASSLRQGAGETQYF
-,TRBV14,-,CASSQDPLPLNTEAFF
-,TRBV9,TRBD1,CASSETGGYNSPLHF
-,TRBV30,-,CAWAELNQPQHF
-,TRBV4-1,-,CASSHSAGGTEAFF
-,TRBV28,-,CASSLRGGNEKLFF
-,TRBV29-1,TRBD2,CSSGRAYNEQFF
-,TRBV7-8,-,CASSLIILSYEQYF
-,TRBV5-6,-,CASSWSSIYEQYF
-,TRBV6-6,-,CASSYSANNSPLHF
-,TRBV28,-,CASSLRAGYEQYF
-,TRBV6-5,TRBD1,CASSYGQGQTYEQYF
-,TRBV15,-,CATSREEGMNEQFF